Reported below is one T cell receptor beta chain. Its cognate antigen is unknown. The germline gives CDR1 SGHRS, CDR2 YFSETQ. V was pared by 4 bases and J by 5 bases, with 11 bases of the junction left unmatched. CDR3 length: 17 residues. These data are taken from a study of cytomegalovirus exposure and HLA in healthy donors. Study observations and caveats: It was reportedly the case that the classifier diagnosed cytomegalovirus status with high specificity and sensitivity. 150 to 200 TCR beta chains were listed as cytomegalovirus-associated. For most TCR sequences rarity was the rule, although some public TCRs occurred in many donors. A later analysis found first-cohort TCR clusters tended to co-occur in the approximately 120 validation repertoires.

The repertoire was sequenced with immunoSEQ multiplex PCR; TCRdb's copy has only in-frame clones and lacks some. The sample includes approximately 76,000 clones, around 94% of them seen just once. This clonotype was sampled from a woman aged 18-29 years in good health and CMV-seropositive. V and J are TRBV5-1 and TRBJ2-1; 11 positions match TRBD2. Sequenced: PBMCs. The CDR3 DNA reads as TGCGCCAGCAGCCGTACCATACTAGCGGGAGTTGACAATGAGCAGTTCTTC. This translates into CASSRTILAGVDNEQFF.